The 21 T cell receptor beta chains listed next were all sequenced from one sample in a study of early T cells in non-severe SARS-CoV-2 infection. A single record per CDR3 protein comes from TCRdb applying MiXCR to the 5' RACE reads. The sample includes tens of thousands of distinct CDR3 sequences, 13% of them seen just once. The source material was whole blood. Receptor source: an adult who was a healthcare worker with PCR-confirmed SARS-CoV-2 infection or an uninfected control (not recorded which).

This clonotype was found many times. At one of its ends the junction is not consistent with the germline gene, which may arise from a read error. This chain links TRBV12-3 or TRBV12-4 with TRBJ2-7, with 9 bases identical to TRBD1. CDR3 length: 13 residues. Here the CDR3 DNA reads TGTGCCAGCAGTCCGGGACAGGGCTACGAACAGTACTTC. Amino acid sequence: CASSPGQGYEQYF.

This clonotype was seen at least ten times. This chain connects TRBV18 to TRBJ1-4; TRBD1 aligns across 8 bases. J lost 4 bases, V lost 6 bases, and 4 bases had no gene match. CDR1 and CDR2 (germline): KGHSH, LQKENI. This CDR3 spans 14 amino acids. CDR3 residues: CASSRTGRNEKLFF. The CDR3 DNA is TGTGCCAGCTCCCGGACAGGGCGTAATGAAAAACTGTTTTTT.

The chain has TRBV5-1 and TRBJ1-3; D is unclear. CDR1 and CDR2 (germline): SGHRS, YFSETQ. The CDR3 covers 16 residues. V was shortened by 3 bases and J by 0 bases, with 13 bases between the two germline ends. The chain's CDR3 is CASSSSLWSSGNTIYF. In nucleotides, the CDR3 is TGCGCCAGCAGCTCTTCGCTTTGGTCCTCTGGAAACACCATATATTTT. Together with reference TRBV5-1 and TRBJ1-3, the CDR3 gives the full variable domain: KAGVTQTPRYLIKTRGQQVTLSCSPISGHRSVSWYQQTPGQGLQFLFEYFSETQRNKGNFPGRFSGRQFSNSRSEMNVSTLELGDSALYLCASSSSLWSSGNTIYFGEGSWLTVV.

Here the CDR3 DNA reads TGTGCCAGCAGTTTAGAGGAGGGGAGTAGTCAGCCCCAGCATTTT. Protein sequence: CASSLEEGSSQPQHF. The chain recombines TRBV12-3 or TRBV12-4 with TRBJ1-5, with a possible D match to TRBD1 (5 bases). Trimming removed 1 base at V and 6 bases at J, with 13 bases between. The CDR3 extends over 15 amino acids.

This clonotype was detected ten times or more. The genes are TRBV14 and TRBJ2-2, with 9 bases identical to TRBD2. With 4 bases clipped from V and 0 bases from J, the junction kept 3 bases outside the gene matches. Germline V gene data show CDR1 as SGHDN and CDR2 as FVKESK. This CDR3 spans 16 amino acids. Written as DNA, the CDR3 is TGTGCCAGCAGCCGAATAGCGGGGGCGAACACCGGGGAGCTGTTTTTT. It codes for CASSRIAGANTGELFF.

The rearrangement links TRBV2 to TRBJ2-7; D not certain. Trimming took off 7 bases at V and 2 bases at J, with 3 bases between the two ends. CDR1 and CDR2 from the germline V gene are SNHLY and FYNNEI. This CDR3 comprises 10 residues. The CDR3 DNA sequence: TGTGCCAGCAATGCCTACGAGCAGTACTTC. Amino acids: CASNAYEQYF.

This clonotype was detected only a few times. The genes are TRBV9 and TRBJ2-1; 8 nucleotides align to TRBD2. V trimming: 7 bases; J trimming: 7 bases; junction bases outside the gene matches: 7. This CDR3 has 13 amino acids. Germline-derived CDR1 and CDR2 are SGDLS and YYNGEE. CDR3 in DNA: TGTGCCAGCTCTAGCGGGCTGGGGAATGAGCAGTTCTTC. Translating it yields CASSSGLGNEQFF.

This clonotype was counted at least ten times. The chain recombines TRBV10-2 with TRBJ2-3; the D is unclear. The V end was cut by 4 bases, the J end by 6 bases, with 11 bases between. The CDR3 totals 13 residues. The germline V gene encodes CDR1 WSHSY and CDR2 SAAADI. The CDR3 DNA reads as TGCGCCAGCAGTGGCCCCCTTGCTGATACGCAGTATTTT. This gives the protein CASSGPLADTQYF.

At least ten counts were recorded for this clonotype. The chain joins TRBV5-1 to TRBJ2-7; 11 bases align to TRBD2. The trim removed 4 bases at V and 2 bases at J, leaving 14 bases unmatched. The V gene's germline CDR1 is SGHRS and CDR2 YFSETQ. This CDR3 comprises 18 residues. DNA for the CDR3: TGCGCCAGCAGCCCATACCCTAGCGGGAGGTGGTATGCCTACGAGCAGTACTTC. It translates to CASSPYPSGRWYAYEQYF.

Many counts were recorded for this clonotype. CDR3 bases: TGTGCCAGCAGTTTAGGTAGCGGGGGGTACAATGAGCAGTTCTTC. It specifies CASSLGSGGYNEQFF. The chain recombines TRBV12-3 or TRBV12-4 with TRBJ2-1; 10 bases are shared with TRBD2. V trimming: 1 base; J trimming: 4 bases; junction bases outside the gene matches: 1. The CDR3 loop spans 15 amino acids.

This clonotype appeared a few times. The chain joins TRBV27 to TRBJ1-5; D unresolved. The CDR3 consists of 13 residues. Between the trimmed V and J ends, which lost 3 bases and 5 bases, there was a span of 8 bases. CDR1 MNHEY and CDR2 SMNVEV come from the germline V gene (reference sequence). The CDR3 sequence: CASSFSSYQPQHF. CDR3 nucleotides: TGTGCCAGCAGTTTCTCGAGTTATCAGCCCCAGCATTTT.

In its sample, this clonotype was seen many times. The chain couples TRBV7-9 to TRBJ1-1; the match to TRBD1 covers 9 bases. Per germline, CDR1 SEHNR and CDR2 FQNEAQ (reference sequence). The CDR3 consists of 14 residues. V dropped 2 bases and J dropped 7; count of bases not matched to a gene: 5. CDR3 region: CASSLPGTGFEAFF. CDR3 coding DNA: TGTGCCAGCAGCTTACCCGGGACAGGGTTTGAAGCTTTCTTT.

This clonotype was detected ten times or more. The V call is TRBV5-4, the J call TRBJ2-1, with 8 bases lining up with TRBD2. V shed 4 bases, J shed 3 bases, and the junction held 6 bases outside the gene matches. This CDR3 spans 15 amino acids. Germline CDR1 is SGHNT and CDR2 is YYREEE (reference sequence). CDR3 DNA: TGTGCCAGCAGCCAACCGGGACTAGTCTACAATGAGCAGTTCTTC. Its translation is CASSQPGLVYNEQFF.

Here the CDR3 DNA reads TGTGCCAGCAGCTTCGGACTAGCGGGAGTGGGTGAGCAGTTCTTC. As protein: CASSFGLAGVGEQFF. This sequence joins TRBV7-9 and TRBJ2-1; TRBD2 agrees at 13 bases. In germline, CDR1 is SEHNR, CDR2 FQNEAQ (reference sequence). This CDR3 has 15 amino acids. Trimming cost V 3 bases and J 9 bases; bases outside gene matches: 5.

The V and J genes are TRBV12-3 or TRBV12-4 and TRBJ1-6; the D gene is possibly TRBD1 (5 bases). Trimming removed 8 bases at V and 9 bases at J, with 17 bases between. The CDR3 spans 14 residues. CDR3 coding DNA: TGTGCCAGCGAAGGGAGTCAGCAGGGTTCACCCCTCCACTTT. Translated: CASEGSQQGSPLHF.

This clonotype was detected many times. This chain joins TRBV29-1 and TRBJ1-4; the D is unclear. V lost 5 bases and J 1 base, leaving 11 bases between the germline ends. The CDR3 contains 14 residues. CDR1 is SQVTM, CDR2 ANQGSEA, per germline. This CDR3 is CSVSFSVTNEKLFF. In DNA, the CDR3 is TGCAGCGTTTCTTTCTCTGTAACTAATGAAAAACTGTTTTTT. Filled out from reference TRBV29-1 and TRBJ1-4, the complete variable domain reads SAVISQKPSRDICQRGTSLTIQCQVDSQVTMMFWYRQQPGQSLTLIATANQGSEATYESGFVIDKFPISRPNLTFSTLTVSNMSPEDSSIYLCSVSFSVTNEKLFFGSGTQLSVL.

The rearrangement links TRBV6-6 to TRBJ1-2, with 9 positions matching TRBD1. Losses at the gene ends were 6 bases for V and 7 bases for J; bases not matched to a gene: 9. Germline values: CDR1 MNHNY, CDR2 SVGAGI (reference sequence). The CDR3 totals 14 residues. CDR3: CASRSGQGVGGYTF. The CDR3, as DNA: TGTGCCAGCAGATCGGGACAGGGAGTTGGTGGCTACACCTTC.

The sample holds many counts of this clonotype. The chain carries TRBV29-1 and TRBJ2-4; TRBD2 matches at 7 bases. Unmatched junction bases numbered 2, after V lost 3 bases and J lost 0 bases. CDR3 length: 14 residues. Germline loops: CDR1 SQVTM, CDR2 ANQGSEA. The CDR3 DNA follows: TGCAGCGTTGAGGGCGGGAGAGCCAAAAACATTCAGTACTTC. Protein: CSVEGGRAKNIQYF.

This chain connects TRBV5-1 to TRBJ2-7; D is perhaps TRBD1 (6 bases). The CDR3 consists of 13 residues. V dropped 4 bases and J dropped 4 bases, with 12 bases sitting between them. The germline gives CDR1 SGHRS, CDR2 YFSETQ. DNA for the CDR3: TGCGCCAGCAGCCCTAACAGGGTTTACGAGCAGTACTTC. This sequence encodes CASSPNRVYEQYF.

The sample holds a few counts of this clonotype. CDR3 loop: CASSRSQRDYGYTF. CDR3 nucleotides: TGTGCCAGTAGTAGATCACAGCGTGACTATGGCTACACCTTC. This rearrangement joins TRBV19 to TRBJ1-2; D is ambiguous. The CDR3 consists of 14 residues. The germline V gene encodes CDR1 LNHDA and CDR2 SQIVND (reference sequence). Trimming removed 4 bases at V and 3 bases at J, with 12 bases between.

The CDR3 DNA sequence: TGCGCCAGCAGCCAACCGACTAGCGGGAGGTACGAGCAGTACTTC. Protein: CASSQPTSGRYEQYF. V usage is TRBV4-1 and J usage is TRBJ2-7; 13 bases map to TRBD2. The germline V gene encodes CDR1 MGHRA and CDR2 YSYEKL. V shed 2 bases and J 4 bases; nucleotides not matched to a gene: 2. This CDR3 is built from 15 residues.